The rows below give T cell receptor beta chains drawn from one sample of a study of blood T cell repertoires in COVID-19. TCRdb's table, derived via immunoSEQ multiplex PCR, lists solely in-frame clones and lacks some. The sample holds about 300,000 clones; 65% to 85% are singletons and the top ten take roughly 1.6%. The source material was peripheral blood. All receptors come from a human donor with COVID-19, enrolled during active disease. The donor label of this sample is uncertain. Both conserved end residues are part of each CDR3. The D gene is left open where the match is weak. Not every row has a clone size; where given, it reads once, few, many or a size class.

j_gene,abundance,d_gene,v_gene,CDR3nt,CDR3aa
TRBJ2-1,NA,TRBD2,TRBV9,TGTGCCAGCAGCTCAACCCTAGCGGGAGGGGGCCCCTACAATGAGCAGTTCTTC,CASSSTLAGGGPYNEQFF
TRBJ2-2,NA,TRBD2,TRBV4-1,TGCGCCAGCAGCCCCGGACTAGCGGGAGGGCCCGGGGAGCTGTTTTTT,CASSPGLAGGPGELFF
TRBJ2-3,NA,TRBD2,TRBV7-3,TGTGCCAGCAGACGACTAGCGGGAGGTCCAGATACGCAGTATTTT,CASRRLAGGPDTQYF
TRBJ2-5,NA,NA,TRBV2,TGTGCCAGTACCGTTCGGGGAGGTAGAGAGACCCAGTACTTC,CASTVRGGRETQYF
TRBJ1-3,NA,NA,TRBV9,TGTGCCAGCAGCGTAGTCCCGGGGAGCTCTGGAAACACCATATATTTT,CASSVVPGSSGNTIYF
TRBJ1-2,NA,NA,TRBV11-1,TGTGCCAGCAGCTTATCGCCAGGGCCCTATGGCTACACCTTC,CASSLSPGPYGYTF
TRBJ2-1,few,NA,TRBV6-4,TGTGCCAGCAGTGAATTAGCTCGGGGTCCTGAGCAGTTCTTC,CASSELARGPEQFF
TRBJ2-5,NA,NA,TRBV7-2,TGTGCCAGCAGCTTCGTGTCGCGGGAGACCCAGTACTTC,CASSFVSRETQYF
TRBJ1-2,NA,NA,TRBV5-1,TGCGCCAGCAGCTTCGAGCAGGGGACGAATGGCTACACCTTC,CASSFEQGTNGYTF
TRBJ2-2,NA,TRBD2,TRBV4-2,TGTGCCAGCAGCCCGGGACTAGCGGGAGAGAACACCGGGGAGCTGTTTTTT,CASSPGLAGENTGELFF
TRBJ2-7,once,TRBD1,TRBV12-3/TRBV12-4,TGTGCCACAACCGACAGGGGGACGCTCGAGCAGTACTTC,CATTDRGTLEQYF
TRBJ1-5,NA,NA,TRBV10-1,TGCGCCAGCAGTGAGTCCCGGACATTTCAGCCCCAGCATTTT,CASSESRTFQPQHF
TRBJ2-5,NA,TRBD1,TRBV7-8,TGTGCCAGCAGCCCTCAGGGGGTGGAAGCGACCCAGTACTTC,CASSPQGVEATQYF
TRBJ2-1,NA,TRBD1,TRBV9,TGTGCCAGCAGCGCAAGGGACAGGGGACACTCTAGACTGTTCTTC,CASSARDRGHSRLFF
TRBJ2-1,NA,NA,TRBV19,TGTGCCAGTAGTATCTTCCAGGGTGGCTATGAGCAGTTCTTC,CASSIFQGGYEQFF
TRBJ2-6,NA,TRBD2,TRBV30,TGTGCCTGGACCCCCCCCGGGCTAGCGGGAGAGACAGGGGCCAACGTCCTGACTTTC,CAWTPPGLAGETGANVLTF
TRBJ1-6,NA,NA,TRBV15,TGTGCCACCAGCAGAGATGGCGGCAGTCTTTCACCCCTCCACTTT,CATSRDGGSLSPLHF
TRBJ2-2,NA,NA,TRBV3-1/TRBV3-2,TGTGCCAGCAGCCTGGGACTCCAAAGCTACACCGGGGAGCTGTTTTTT,CASSLGLQSYTGELFF
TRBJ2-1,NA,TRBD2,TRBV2,TGTGCCAGCAGCCGACTAGCGGGGTACAATGAGCAGTTCTTC,CASSRLAGYNEQFF
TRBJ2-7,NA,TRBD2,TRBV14,TGTGCCAGCAGCCGCCGACTAGCGGGAGTGGGTGAGCAGTACTTC,CASSRRLAGVGEQYF
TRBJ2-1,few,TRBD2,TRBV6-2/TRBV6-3,TGTGCCAGCAGTCAAGGACTAGCGGGACTGACTGAGCAGTTCTTC,CASSQGLAGLTEQFF
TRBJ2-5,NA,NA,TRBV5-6,TGTGCCAGCAGCTTGGTAAGGAGGGTGCAAGAGACCCAGTACTTC,CASSLVRRVQETQYF
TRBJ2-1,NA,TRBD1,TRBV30,TGTGCCTGGAGGGGGGACAGAGCCTACAATGAGCAGTTCTTC,CAWRGDRAYNEQFF
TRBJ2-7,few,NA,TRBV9,TGTGCCAGCAGCGTAGAGCTTAGCCGCGAGCAGTACTTC,CASSVELSREQYF
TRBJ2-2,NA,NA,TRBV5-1,TGCGCCAGCAGCTCAACTTTACTCAGCGGCGGGGAGCTGTTTTTT,CASSSTLLSGGELFF
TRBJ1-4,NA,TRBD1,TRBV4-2,TGTGCCAGCAGCCAAGAGGACAGGGGTTTGGAAAAACTGTTTTTT,CASSQEDRGLEKLFF
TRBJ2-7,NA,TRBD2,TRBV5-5,TGTGCCAGCAGGACTAGCAGAGGCTCCTACGAGCAGTACTTC,CASRTSRGSYEQYF
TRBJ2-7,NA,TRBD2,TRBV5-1,TGCGCCAGCAGCTTGGAAGGAGTAGGGACTAGCGGGGCGGGGCAGTACTTC,CASSLEGVGTSGAGQYF
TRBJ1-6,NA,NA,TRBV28,TGTGCCAGCAGTTTTGACAGGAGGTATTCACCCCTCCACTTT,CASSFDRRYSPLHF
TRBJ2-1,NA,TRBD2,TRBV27,TGTGCCAGCAGTTCAGGGACTAGCGGATTTGATGAGCAGTTCTTC,CASSSGTSGFDEQFF
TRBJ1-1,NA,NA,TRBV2,TGTGCCAGCAGCGTCGAGAGGGCCGGGGCTGAAGCTTTCTTT,CASSVERAGAEAFF
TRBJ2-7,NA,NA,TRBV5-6,TGTGCCAGCAGCCCCAGGGCCCAGGCCGAGCAGTACTTC,CASSPRAQAEQYF
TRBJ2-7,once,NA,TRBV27,TGTGCCAGCAGTCCAGGGGCCGCTTCCTACGAGCAGTACTTC,CASSPGAASYEQYF
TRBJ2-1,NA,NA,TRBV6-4,TGTGCCAGCAGTGTGGATGGTGCGGACAATGAGCAGTTCTTC,CASSVDGADNEQFF
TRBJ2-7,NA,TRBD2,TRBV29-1,TGCAGCGTTGTAGTAGCGGGAGCTCGGGAGCAGTACTTC,CSVVVAGAREQYF
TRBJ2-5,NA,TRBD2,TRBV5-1,TGCGCCAGCAGCTTGGTCGGGTGGACTAGCGGGCCAAACGACGCGGAGACCCAGTACTTC,CASSLVGWTSGPNDAETQYF
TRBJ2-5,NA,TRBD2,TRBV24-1,TGTGCCACCAGTGGGACTAGCGGAGTACAAGAGACCCAGTACTTC,CATSGTSGVQETQYF
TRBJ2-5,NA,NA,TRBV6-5,TGTGCCAGCAGTTACTCCCAGCCGGGGGAGGAAGAGACCCAGTACTTC,CASSYSQPGEEETQYF
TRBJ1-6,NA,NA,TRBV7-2,TGTGCCAGCAACCGACTCTTTAATTCACCCCTCCACTTT,CASNRLFNSPLHF
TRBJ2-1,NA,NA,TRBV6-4,TGTGCCAGCAGCCCACAGGAGCGAACCTACAATGAGCAGTTCTTC,CASSPQERTYNEQFF
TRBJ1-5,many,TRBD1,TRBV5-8,TGTGCCAGCAGACATCGGGACAGGTACAATCAGCCCCAGCATTTT,CASRHRDRYNQPQHF
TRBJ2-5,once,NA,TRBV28,TGTGCCAGCAGTTTCTACCCGCGGGAGACCCAGTACTTC,CASSFYPRETQYF
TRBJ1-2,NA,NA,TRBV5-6,TGTGCCAGCAGCTTGGCCGCAGCGGTGGAGTACAACTATGGCTACACCTTC,CASSLAAAVEYNYGYTF